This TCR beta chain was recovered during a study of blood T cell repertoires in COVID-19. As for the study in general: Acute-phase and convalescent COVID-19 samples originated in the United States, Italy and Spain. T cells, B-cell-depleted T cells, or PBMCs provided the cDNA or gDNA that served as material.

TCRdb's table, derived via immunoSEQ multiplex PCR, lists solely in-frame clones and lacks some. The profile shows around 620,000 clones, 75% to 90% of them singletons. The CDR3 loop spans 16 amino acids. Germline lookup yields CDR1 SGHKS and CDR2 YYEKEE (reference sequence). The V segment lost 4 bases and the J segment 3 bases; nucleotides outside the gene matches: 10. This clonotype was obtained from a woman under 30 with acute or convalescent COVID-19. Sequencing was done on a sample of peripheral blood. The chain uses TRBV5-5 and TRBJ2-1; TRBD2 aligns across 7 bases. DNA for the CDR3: TGTGCCAGCAGCGACCGACTAGCAGGTTTCTACAATGAGCAGTTCTTC. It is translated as CASSDRLAGFYNEQFF.